This entry features one T cell receptor (beta chain) sequence. Other DNA sequences in this sample translate to the same CDR3. The data were produced by immunoSEQ multiplex PCR, yet TCRdb's version contains in-frame clones alone and is incomplete. Of 200,000 to 250,000 clones in the sample, roughly 82% were seen once. This entry is derived from a study of blood T cell repertoires in COVID-19. Background on the study: Samples came from the United States, Italy and Spain, spanning acute and convalescent COVID-19.

Sequencing was performed on peripheral blood. The receptor was isolated from a woman aged 40 to 50 who had recovered from COVID-19.

For the CDR3, the DNA is TGTGCCAGTAGTATAGGGACAGGGGGGAATGGCTACACCTTC. Residues: CASSIGTGGNGYTF. The V call is TRBV19, the J call TRBJ1-2; 10 bases are shared with TRBD1. The CDR3 has 14 amino acids. From germline, CDR1 is LNHDA and CDR2 SQIVND (reference sequence). Trimming at V came to 1 base and at J to 6 bases, leaving 2 bases not matched to a gene.